What follows describes a single TCR beta chain. TCRdb's table, derived via immunoSEQ multiplex PCR, lists solely in-frame clones and lacks some. The repertoire holds some 190,000 clones, with over 80% as singletons. The sample originates from a study of T cell responses to AZD1222 COVID-19 vaccine. V lost 1 base and J 1 base, leaving 12 bases between the germline ends. The germline gives CDR1 LGHDT, CDR2 YNNKEL (reference sequence). CDR3 size: 16 residues. The chain couples TRBV3-1 (or the pseudogene TRBV3-2) to TRBJ2-3; D is undetermined. Sequences were derived from peripheral blood, sampled on day 0 of AZD1222 vaccination. This sequence was found in an adult in good health. CDR3 in amino acids: CASSQGSRQGTDTQYF. The CDR3 nucleotides read TGTGCCAGCAGCCAAGGTTCGCGACAAGGCACAGATACGCAGTATTTT.